This TCR beta chain is drawn from a study of shared clonotypes between healthy human individuals. Overall study findings and caveats: Between a few donors, naive CD4 clonotypes were shared at a level of approximately 5%.

Across several immunoSEQ plates, the genomic DNA of each subset was split evenly. The data were produced by immunoSEQ multiplex PCR, yet TCRdb's version contains in-frame clones alone and is incomplete. Of roughly 2.2 million clones detected, just under 95% appear once; the ten largest clones hold 0.37%. The CDR3 loop spans 14 amino acids. Germline V gives CDR1 LNHDA, CDR2 SQIVND (reference sequence). V lost 4 bases to trimming and J lost 0 bases, with 10 bases between them. Turning to this clone: Its antigen is unidentified. Additional DNA sequences in this sample encode the identical CDR3.

The material sequenced was naive CD4+ T cells from PBMCs. As to subset: CD45RA+ positively selected. This sequence was found in a young man in good health. Some clones in this sample may be carry-over from other donors' samples. This chain connects TRBV19 to TRBJ2-7; D perhaps matches TRBD1 (5 bases). The DNA for the CDR3 is TGTGCCAGTAGTAGACAGCTGAGCTCCTACGAGCAGTACTTC. As protein: CASSRQLSSYEQYF. Full variable domain (remainder filled in from reference TRBV19 and TRBJ2-7): DGGITQSPKYLFRKEGQNVTLSCEQNLNHDAMYWYRQDPGQGLRLIYYSQIVNDFQKGDIAEGYSVSREKKESFPLTVTSAQKNPTAFYLCASSRQLSSYEQYFGPGTRLTVT.